The clone carrying this T cell receptor (beta chain) appeared many times. Its antigen remains unknown. With 1 base removed from V and 6 bases from J, the gap between germline ends came to 6 bases. Germline V gene data show CDR1 as SGHVS and CDR2 as FNYEAQ. This CDR3 has 12 residues. This sample stems from a study of early T cells in non-severe SARS-CoV-2 infection. Study at large: Sequencing used unsorted whole-blood bulk RNA, so chains lack pairing. Whole-study findings and limits: VDJdb-based annotation leaned toward anti-spike CD8 responses and missed private and CD4 specificities.

The TCR library protocol attached unique molecular identifiers to the individual cDNA molecules. Each CDR3 protein is one row after TCRdb ran MiXCR on the 5' RACE reads. The data hold 75,000 to 80,000 distinct CDR3 sequences, with around 11% observed a single time. The gene calls are TRBV7-6 and TRBJ2-5; no clear D gene. Material: whole blood, obtained at baseline. The TCR was taken from an adult who was a healthcare worker with PCR-confirmed SARS-CoV-2 infection or an uninfected control (not recorded which). The CDR3 sequence is CASSLDLQTQYF. CDR3 nucleotide sequence: TGTGCCAGCAGCTTAGATCTCCAGACCCAGTACTTC.